The clone carrying this T cell receptor beta chain came up a few times. The target antigen is unknown. This CDR3 has 16 amino acids. With 0 bases removed from V and 0 bases from J, the gap between germline ends came to 12 bases. CDR1 and CDR2 from the germline V gene are LGHNA and YSLEER. This specimen belongs to a study of early T cells in non-severe SARS-CoV-2 infection. About the research overall: Unpaired chains resulted from sequencing bulk RNA of unsorted whole blood.

Whole-study findings and limits: Matching results from VDJdb favored anti-spike CD8 responses, leaving private and CD4 specificities undetected.

The TCR library protocol was used to attach unique molecular identifiers. These identifiers were attached to individual cDNA molecules. TCRdb re-called the 5' RACE reads with MiXCR, one entry per CDR3 protein. The sample records tens of thousands of distinct CDR3 sequences, 9.5% to 15% being singletons. The TCR was taken from an adult who was a healthcare worker with PCR-confirmed SARS-CoV-2 infection or an uninfected control (not recorded which). The gene calls are TRBV4-3 and TRBJ2-7; the D gene is possibly TRBD2 (6 bases). The material sequenced was whole blood. The CDR3 sequence: CASSQDAGPSSYEQYF. In nucleotides, the CDR3 is TGCGCCAGCAGCCAAGATGCGGGGCCAAGCTCCTACGAGCAGTACTTC.